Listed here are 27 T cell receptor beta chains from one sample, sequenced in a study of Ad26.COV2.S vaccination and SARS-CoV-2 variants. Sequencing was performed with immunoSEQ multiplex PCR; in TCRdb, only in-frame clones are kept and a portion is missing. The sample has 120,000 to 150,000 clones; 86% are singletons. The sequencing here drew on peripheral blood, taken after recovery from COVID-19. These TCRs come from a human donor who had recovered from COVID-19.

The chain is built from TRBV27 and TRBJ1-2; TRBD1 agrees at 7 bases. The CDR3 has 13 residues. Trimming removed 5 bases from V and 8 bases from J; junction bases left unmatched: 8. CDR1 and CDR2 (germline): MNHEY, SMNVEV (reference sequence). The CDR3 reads CASSRTGPLGYTF. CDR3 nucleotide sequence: TGTGCCAGCAGTCGGACAGGCCCTCTGGGCTACACCTTC.

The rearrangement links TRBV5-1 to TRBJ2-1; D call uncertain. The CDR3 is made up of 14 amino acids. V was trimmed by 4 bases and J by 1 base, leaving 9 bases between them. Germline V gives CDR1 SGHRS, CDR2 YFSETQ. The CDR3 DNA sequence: TGCGCCAGCAGCCCCGCGACATCCTACAATGAGCAGTTCTTC. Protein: CASSPATSYNEQFF.

The CDR3 sequence: CASTRESNQPQHF. The CDR3 nucleotides read TGTGCCAGCACCAGGGAGAGCAATCAGCCCCAGCATTTT. The chain has TRBV7-2 and TRBJ1-5, with D possibly TRBD1 on 5 matching bases. Germline CDR1 reads SGHTA; CDR2 reads FQGNSA. V was shortened by 7 bases and J by 1 base, with 8 bases between the two germline ends. This CDR3 has 13 amino acids. Filled out from reference TRBV7-2 and TRBJ1-5, the complete variable domain reads GAGVSQSPSNKVTEKGKDVELRCDPISGHTALYWYRQSLGQGLEFLIYFQGNSAPDKSGLPSDRFSAERTGGSVSTLTIQRTQQEDSAVYLCASTRESNQPQHFGDGTRLSIL.

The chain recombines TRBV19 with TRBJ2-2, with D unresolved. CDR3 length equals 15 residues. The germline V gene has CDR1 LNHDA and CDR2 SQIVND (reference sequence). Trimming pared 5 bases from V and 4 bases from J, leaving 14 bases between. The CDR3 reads CASSSGRLSTGELFF. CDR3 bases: TGTGCCAGTAGTTCAGGCCGACTTAGCACCGGGGAGCTGTTTTTT.

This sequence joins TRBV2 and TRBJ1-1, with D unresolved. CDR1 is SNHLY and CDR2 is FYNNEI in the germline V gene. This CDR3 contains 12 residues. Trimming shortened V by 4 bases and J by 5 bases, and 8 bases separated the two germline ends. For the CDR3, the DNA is TGTGCCAGCAGTGCGAGTAAGACTGAAGCTTTCTTT. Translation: CASSASKTEAFF.

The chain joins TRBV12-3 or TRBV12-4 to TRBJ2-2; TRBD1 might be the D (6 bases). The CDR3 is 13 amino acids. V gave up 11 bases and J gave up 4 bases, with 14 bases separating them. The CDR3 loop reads CAGSTGPTGELFF. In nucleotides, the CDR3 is TGTGCCGGGTCGACAGGACCCACCGGGGAGCTGTTTTTT.

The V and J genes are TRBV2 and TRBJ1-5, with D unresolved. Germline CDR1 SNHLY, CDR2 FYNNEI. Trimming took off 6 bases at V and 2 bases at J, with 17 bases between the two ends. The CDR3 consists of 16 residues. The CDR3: CASRENRLVGNQPQHF. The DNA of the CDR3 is TGTGCCAGCAGAGAAAATCGGCTTGTTGGCAATCAGCCCCAGCATTTT.

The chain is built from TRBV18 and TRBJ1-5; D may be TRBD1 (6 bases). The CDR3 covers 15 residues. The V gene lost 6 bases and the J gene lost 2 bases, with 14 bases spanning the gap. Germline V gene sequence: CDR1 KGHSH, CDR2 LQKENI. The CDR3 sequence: CASSEGAGGNQPQHF. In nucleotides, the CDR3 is TGTGCCAGCTCCGAAGGTGCAGGGGGCAATCAGCCCCAGCATTTT.

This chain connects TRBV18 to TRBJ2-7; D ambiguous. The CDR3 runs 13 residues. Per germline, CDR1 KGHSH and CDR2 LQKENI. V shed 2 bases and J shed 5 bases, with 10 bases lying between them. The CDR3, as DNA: TGTGCCAGCTCACCATTCAAGGGAAACGAGCAGTACTTC. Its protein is CASSPFKGNEQYF.

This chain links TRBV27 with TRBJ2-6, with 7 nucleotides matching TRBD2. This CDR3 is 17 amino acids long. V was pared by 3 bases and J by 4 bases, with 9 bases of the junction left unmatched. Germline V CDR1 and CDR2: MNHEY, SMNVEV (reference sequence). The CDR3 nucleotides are TGTGCCAGCAGTTTTATAGCGGGTACGTTGGGGGCCAACGTCCTGACTTTC. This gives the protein CASSFIAGTLGANVLTF.

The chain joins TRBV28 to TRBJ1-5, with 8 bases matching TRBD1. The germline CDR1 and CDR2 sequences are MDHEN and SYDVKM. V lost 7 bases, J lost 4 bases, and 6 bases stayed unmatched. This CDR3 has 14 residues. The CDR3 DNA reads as TGTGCCAGCAACCCGGGACAGGCAAATCAGCCCCAGCATTTT. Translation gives CASNPGQANQPQHF.

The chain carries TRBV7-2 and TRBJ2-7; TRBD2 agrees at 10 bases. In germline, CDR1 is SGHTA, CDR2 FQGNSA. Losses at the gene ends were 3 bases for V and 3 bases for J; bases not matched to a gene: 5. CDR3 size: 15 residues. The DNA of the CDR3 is TGTGCCAGCAGCTTCGGGACTAGCGTATTCTACGAGCAGTACTTC. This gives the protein CASSFGTSVFYEQYF.

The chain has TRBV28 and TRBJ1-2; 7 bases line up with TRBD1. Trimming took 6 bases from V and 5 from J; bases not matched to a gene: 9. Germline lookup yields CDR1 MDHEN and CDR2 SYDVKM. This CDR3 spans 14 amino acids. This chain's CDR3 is CASSRDGTDYGYTF. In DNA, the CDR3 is TGTGCCAGCAGCCGGGACGGGACAGATTATGGCTACACCTTC.

In DNA, the CDR3 is TGTGCCAGCAGTGAAAGTAGGGACAGAGTTTTATCGAACACCGGGGAGCTGTTTTTT. This codes for CASSESRDRVLSNTGELFF. The genes are TRBV2 and TRBJ2-2, with 7 bases lining up with TRBD1. V shed 2 bases, J shed 0 bases, and the junction held 12 bases outside the gene matches. Germline CDR1 SNHLY, CDR2 FYNNEI. This CDR3 contains 19 residues.

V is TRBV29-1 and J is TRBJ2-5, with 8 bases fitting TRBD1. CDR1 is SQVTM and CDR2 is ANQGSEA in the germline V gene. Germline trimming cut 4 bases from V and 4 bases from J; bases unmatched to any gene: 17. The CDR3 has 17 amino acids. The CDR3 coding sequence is TGCAGCGTTGTTGGGCCAGGGGGCTATGGGCCCCGAGAGACCCAGTACTTC. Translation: CSVVGPGGYGPRETQYF.

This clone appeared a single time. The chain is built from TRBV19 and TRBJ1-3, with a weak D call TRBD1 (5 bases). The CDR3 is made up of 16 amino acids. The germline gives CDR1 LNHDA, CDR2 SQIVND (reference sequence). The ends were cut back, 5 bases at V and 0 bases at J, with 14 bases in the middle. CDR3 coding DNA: TGTGCCAGTAGTGTTACAGGCTATGGCTCTGGAAACACCATATATTTT. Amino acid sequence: CASSVTGYGSGNTIYF.

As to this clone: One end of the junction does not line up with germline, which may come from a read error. CDR3 DNA sequence: TGTGCTAGCAGCTTGGAACAGGGCCCCGGGGAGCTGTTTTTT. Its protein is CASSLEQGPGELFF. V is TRBV7-7 and J is TRBJ2-2, with D possibly matching TRBD1 (6 bases). Germline V gene sequence: CDR1 SSHAT, CDR2 FNYEAQ (reference sequence). This CDR3 comprises 14 residues.

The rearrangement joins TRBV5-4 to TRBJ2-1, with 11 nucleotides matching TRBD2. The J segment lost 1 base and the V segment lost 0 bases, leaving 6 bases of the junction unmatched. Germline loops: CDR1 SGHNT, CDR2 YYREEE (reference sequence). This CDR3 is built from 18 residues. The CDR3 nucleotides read TGTGCCAGCAGCTTGGCCATACTAGCGGGGGAATCCTACAATGAGCAGTTCTTC. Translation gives CASSLAILAGESYNEQFF.

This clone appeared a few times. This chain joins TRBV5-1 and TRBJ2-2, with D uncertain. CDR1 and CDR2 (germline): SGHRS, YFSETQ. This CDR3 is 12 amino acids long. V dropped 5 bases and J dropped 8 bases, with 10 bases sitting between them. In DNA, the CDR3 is TGCGCCAGCAGGCTTACACCGGGGGAGCTGTTTTTT. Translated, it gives CASRLTPGELFF. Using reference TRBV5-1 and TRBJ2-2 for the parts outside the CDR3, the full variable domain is KAGVTQTPRYLIKTRGQQVTLSCSPISGHRSVSWYQQTPGQGLQFLFEYFSETQRNKGNFPGRFSGRQFSNSRSEMNVSTLELGDSALYLCASRLTPGELFFGEGSRLTVL.

CDR3 coding DNA: TGTGCCAGCATTCAGGGACAGGACTATGGCTACACCTTC. Protein product: CASIQGQDYGYTF. The rearrangement joins TRBV28 to TRBJ1-2, with TRBD1 matching over 8 bases. The CDR3 sequence is 13 residues long. The germline CDR1 and CDR2 sequences are MDHEN and SYDVKM. V was clipped by 7 bases and J by 3 bases; unmatched bases: 4.

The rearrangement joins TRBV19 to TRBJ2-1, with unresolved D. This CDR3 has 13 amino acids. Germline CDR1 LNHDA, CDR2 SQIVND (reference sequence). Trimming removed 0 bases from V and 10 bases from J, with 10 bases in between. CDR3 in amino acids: CASSIDLRGEQFF. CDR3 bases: TGTGCCAGTAGTATAGATCTTAGAGGAGAGCAGTTCTTC.

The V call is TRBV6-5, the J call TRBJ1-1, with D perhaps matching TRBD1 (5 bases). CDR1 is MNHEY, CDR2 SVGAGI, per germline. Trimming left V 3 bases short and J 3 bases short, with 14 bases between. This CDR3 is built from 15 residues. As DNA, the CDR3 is TGTGCCAGCAGTTATAGTAGGCAGGGCCACACTGAAGCTTTCTTT. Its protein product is CASSYSRQGHTEAFF.

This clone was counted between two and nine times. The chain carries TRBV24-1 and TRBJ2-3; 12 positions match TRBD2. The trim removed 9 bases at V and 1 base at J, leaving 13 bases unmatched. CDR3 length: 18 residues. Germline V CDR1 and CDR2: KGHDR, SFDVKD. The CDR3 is CATLYTSGGRSCTDTQYF. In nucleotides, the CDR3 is TGTGCCACCCTATATACTAGCGGGGGGCGAAGTTGCACAGATACGCAGTATTTT.

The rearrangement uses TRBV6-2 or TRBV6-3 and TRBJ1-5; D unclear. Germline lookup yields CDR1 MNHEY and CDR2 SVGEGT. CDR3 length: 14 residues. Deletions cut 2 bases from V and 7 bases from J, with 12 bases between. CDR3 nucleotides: TGTGCCAGCAGTTACCGCTTGGTGGGCCAGCCCCAGCATTTT. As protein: CASSYRLVGQPQHF.

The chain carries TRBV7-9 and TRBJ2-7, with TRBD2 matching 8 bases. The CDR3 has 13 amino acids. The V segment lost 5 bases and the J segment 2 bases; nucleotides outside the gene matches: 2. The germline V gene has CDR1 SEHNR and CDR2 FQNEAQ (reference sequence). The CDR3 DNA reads TGTGCCAGCAGCCCGGGGGGGCCCTACGAGCAGTACTTC. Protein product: CASSPGGPYEQYF.

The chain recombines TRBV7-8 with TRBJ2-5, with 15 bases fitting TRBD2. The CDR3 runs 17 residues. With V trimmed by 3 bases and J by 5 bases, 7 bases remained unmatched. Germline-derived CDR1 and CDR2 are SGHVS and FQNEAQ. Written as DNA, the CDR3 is TGTGCCAGCAGCTTGGGACTAGCGGGGGGTCGGGGTGAGACCCAGTACTTC. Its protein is CASSLGLAGGRGETQYF.

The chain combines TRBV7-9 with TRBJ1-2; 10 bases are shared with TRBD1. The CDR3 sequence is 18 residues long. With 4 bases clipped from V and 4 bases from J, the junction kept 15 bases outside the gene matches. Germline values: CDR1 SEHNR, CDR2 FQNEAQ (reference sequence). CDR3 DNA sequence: TGTGCCAGCAGCTCAGGGACAGGGGCTGTCGCCAACAGCTATGGCTACACCTTC. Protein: CASSSGTGAVANSYGYTF.